This TCR beta chain was sequenced during a study of response to subunit inactivated influenza vaccine. Germline-derived CDR1 and CDR2 are SNHLY and FYNNEI. The CDR3 spans 14 residues. Trimming took 3 bases from V and 4 from J, leaving 11 bases between them. With respect to this clonotype: The antigen is not known.

Study-level results: A suggestion made by the authors is that each seasonal influenza vaccination recruits few new T cells.

TCRdb independently ran MiXCR on the RT-PCR reads; one entry per CDR3 protein. The sample includes hundreds of thousands of distinct CDR3 sequences, about a sixth of them seen just once. The source material was PBMCs from blood, sampled roughly 12 days after vaccination. The V and J genes are TRBV2 and TRBJ2-3; D not resolved. The clonotype was recovered from a man over 45 who received an inactivated influenza vaccine. CDR3 loop: CASSDGSSADTQYF. The CDR3, as DNA: TGTGCCAGCAGTGATGGCAGTTCCGCAGATACGCAGTATTTT.